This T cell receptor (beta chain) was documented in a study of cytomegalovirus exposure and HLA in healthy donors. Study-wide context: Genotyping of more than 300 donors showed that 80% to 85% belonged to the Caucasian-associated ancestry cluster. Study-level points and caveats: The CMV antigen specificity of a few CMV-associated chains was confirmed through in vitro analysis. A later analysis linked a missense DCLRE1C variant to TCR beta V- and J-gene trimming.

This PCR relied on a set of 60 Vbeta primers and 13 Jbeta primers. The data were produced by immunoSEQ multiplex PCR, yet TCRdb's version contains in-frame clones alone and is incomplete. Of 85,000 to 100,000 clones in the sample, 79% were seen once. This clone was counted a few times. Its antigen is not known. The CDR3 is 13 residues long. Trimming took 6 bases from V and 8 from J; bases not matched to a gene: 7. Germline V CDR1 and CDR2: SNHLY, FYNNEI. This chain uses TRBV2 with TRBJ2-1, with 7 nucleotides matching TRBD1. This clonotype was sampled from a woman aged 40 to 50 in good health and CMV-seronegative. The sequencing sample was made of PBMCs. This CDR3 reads CASRLDRQDEQFF. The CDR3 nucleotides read TGTGCCAGCAGGTTGGACAGGCAGGATGAGCAGTTCTTC.